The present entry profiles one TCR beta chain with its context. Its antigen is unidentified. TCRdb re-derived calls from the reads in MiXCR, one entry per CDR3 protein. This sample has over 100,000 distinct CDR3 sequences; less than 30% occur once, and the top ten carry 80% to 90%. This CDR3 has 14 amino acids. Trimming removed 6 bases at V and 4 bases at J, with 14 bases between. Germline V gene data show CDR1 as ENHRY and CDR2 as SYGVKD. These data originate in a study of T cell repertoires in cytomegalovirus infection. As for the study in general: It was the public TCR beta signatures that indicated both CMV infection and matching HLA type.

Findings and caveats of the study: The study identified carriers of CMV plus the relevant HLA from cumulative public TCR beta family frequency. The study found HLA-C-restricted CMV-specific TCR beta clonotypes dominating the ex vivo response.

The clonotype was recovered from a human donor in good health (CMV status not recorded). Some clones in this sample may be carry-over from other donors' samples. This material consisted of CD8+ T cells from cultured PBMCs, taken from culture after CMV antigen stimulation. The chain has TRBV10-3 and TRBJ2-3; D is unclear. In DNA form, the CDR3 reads TGTGCCATCAGCACCGCCCTCGAGGCAGATACGCAGTATTTT. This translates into CAISTALEADTQYF.